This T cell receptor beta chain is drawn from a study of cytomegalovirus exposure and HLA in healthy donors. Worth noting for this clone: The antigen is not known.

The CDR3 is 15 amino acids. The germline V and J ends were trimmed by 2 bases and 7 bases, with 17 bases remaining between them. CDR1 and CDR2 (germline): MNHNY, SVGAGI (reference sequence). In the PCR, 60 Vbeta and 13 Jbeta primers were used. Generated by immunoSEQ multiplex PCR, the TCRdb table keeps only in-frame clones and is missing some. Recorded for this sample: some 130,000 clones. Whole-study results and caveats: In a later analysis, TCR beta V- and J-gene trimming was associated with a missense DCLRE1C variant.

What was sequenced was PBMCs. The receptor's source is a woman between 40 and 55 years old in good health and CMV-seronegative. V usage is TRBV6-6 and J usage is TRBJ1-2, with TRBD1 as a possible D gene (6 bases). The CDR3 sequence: CASSYAKPGAGGYTF. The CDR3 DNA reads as TGTGCCAGCAGTTACGCCAAGCCAGGGGCGGGTGGCTACACCTTC.